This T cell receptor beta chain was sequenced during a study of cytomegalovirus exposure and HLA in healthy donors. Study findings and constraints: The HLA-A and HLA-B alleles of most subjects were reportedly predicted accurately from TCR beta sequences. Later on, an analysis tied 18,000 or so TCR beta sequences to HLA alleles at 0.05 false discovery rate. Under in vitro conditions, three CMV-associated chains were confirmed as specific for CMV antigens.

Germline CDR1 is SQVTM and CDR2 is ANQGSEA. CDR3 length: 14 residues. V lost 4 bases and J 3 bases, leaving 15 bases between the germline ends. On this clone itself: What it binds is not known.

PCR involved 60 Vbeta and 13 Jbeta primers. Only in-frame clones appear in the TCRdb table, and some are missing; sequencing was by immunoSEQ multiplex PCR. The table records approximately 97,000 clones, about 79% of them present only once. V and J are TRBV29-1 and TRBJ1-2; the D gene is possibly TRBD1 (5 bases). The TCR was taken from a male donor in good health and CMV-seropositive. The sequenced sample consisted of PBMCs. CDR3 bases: TGCAGCGTTGCTTTCTGGGGCCTTGACTATGGCTACACCTTC. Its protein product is CSVAFWGLDYGYTF.